These 8 T cell receptor beta chains originate from one sample sequenced in a study of beta chain features in type 1 diabetes. Study results and limitations: Patients with Type 1 diabetes showed moderately but significantly shorter TCRB CDR3s in all four CD4+ subsets.

Investigators reverse transcribed all isolated RNA, so they sequenced expressed TCRB transcripts. Data came from immunoSEQ multiplex PCR; TCRdb stores just in-frame clones and leaves some out. The table lists 600,000 or so clones, 12% of them singletons, with around 0.12% in the top ten. Their target antigens are unknown. Sequencing used naive CD4+ T cells from blood. Receptor source: a young man with type 1 diabetes.

This clone was picked up a small number of times. Here the CDR3 DNA reads TGTGCCAGCAGCTATCCAGGCCTGGAGGGCTACACCTTC. Its translation is CASSYPGLEGYTF. V is TRBV7-9 and J is TRBJ1-2, with D unresolved. Germline CDR1 reads SEHNR; CDR2 reads FQNEAQ (reference sequence). The V end lost 4 bases, the J end lost 8 bases, and 14 bases lay between the germline ends. The CDR3 consists of 13 residues.

This sequence joins TRBV7-9 and TRBJ2-2, with D tentatively TRBD1 or TRBD2 (5 bases each). V was shortened by 5 bases and J by 4 bases, with 17 bases between the two germline ends. CDR1 and CDR2 (germline): SEHNR, FQNEAQ (reference sequence). The CDR3 is 16 residues long. The CDR3 coding sequence is TGTGCCAGCAGCAGTCCTGTAGGGACGGCCACCGGGGAGCTGTTTTTT. This gives the protein CASSSPVGTATGELFF.

This clone has more than one count but fewer than ten. The chain links TRBV29-1 to TRBJ2-5; D unresolved. Germline CDR1 is SQVTM and CDR2 is ANQGSEA. V was trimmed by 4 bases and J by 4 bases, leaving 10 bases between them. CDR3 length: 12 amino acids. The CDR3 region is CSVGNNVETQYF. The DNA of the CDR3 is TGCAGCGTTGGTAATAACGTAGAGACCCAGTACTTC.

This clone was seen only a few times. The V call is TRBV2, the J call TRBJ2-1; weak D call: TRBD1 (6 bases). The germline CDR1 and CDR2 sequences are SNHLY and FYNNEI. This CDR3 is built from 15 residues. Trimming removed 5 bases from V and 9 bases from J, with 20 bases in between. CDR3 nucleotide sequence: TGTGCCAGCAGTCCAAGGAGTGGGGGCGGAGGTGAGCAGTTCTTC. Residues: CASSPRSGGGGEQFF.

A word on this clone: This specimen includes other DNA sequences encoding the same CDR3. DNA for the CDR3: TGTGCCAGCAGTTATCGGGGGAGGAACACTGAAGCTTTCTTT. The encoded protein is CASSYRGRNTEAFF. This chain uses TRBV6-5 with TRBJ1-1, with D possibly matching TRBD1 (5 bases). Germline V gives CDR1 MNHEY, CDR2 SVGAGI. The CDR3 consists of 14 residues. Trimming cost V 3 bases and J 1 base, with 9 bases left between them.

The rearrangement uses TRBV5-1 and TRBJ2-2; D is ambiguous. Germline lookup yields CDR1 SGHRS and CDR2 YFSETQ. Between the trimmed V and J ends, which lost 0 bases and 7 bases, there was a span of 4 bases. The CDR3 length is 12 residues. Here the CDR3 DNA reads TGCGCCAGCAGCTTGGACGGCGGGGAGCTGTTTTTT. It codes for CASSLDGGELFF.

This clone has a handful of counts. The chain recombines TRBV25-1 with TRBJ1-6; no clear D gene. Germline CDR1 is MGHDK and CDR2 is SYGVNS. The CDR3 is 17 amino acids. V dropped 6 bases and J dropped 3 bases, with 18 bases sitting between them. CDR3 sequence: CASRKSSPMLYNSPLHF. The CDR3 DNA reads as TGTGCCAGCAGAAAGAGCTCACCGATGCTCTATAATTCACCCCTCCACTTT. Full variable domain (outside the CDR3, taken from reference TRBV25-1 and TRBJ1-6): EADIYQTPRYLVIGTGKKITLECSQTMGHDKMYWYQQDPGMELHLIHYSYGVNSTEKGDLSSESTVSRIRTEHFPLTLESARPSHTSQYLCASRKSSPMLYNSPLHFGNGTRLTVT.

This chain joins TRBV6-6 and TRBJ1-1; TRBD1 matches at 11 bases. Germline V lookup: CDR1 MNHNY, CDR2 SVGAGI (reference sequence). The CDR3 extends over 14 amino acids. Losses at the gene ends were 5 bases for V and 11 bases for J; bases not matched to a gene: 10. The CDR3 protein is CASSLGTGGPPAFF. DNA for the CDR3: TGTGCCAGCAGTCTAGGGACAGGGGGTCCACCCGCTTTCTTT.